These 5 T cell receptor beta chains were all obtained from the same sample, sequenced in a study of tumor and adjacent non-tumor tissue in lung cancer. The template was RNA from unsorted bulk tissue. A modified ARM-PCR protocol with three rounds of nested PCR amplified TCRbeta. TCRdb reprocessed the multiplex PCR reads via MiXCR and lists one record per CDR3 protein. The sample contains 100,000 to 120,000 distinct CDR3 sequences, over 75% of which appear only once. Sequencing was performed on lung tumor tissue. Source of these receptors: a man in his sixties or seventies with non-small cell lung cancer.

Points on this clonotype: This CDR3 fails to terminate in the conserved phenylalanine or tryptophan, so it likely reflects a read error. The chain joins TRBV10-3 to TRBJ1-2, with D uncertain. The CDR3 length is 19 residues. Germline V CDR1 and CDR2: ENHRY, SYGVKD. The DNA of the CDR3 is TGTGCCATCACTGAGTCGACTCAATTTAACATAGGGATTCTGTATGGCTACACCATC. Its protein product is CAITESTQFNIGILYGYTI.

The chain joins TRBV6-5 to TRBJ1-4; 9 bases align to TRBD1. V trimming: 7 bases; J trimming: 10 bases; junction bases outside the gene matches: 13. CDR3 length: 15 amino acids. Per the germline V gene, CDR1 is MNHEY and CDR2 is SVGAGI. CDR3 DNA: TGTGCCAGCAATTCTGGACAGGGGAGAGGTGGAAAACTGTTTTTT. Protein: CASNSGQGRGGKLFF.

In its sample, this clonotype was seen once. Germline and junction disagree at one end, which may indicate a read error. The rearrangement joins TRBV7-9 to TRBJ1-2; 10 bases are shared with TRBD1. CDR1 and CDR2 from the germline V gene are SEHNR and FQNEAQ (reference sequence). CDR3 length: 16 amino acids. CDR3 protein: CPSSSNRDRGPYGYTF. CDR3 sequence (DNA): TGTCCCAGCAGCTCGAACCGGGACAGGGGACCCTATGGCTACACCTTC.

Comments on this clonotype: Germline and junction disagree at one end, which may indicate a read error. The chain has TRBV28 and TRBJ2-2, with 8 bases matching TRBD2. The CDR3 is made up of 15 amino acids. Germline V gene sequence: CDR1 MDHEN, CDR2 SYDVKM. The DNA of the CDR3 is TGTGCCAACAGCGGGGGAGGAGAGGGATCCGGGGAGCTGTTGTTT. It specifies CANSGGGEGSGELLF.

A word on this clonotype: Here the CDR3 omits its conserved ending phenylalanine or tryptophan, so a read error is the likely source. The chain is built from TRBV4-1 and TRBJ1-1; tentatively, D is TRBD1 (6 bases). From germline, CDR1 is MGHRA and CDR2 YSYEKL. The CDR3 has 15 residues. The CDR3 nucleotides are TGCGCCAACAGCCAAGTTACAGGGTTGAAAACTGAAGCTTTCATT. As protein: CANSQVTGLKTEAFI.